This section outlines one T cell receptor (beta chain) sequence together with its context. Its antigen is as yet unknown. The naive CD8 subset, CD45RO-negative cells positively selected for CCR7, excluded terminally differentiated effector memory CD45RA+ cells. Replicate PCRs from sorted subsets contained about 0.2 ug DNA, which is around 30,000 T cell genomes. Sequencing was performed with immunoSEQ multiplex PCR; in TCRdb, only in-frame clones are kept and a portion is missing. This sample has about 2.1 million clones, with around 93% found just once. Germline-derived CDR1 and CDR2 are SGHTA and FQGTGA. The CDR3 length is 13 residues. V was pared by 1 base and J by 7 bases, with 11 bases between. The data originate from a study of shared clonotypes between healthy human individuals. Overall study context: For every donor, three CD4 naive, three CD4 memory, two CD8 naive and one CD8 memory plates were used.

Study-wide findings and caveats: Naive CD4 clonotype sharing across several donors was approximately 5%. A reduction in generation probabilities was seen for non-shared clonotypes relative to those shared by all four donors.

This TCR was recovered from a man aged 18 to 29 in good health. Some clones in this sample may be carry-over from other donors' samples. The sequenced sample was naive CD8+ T cells from PBMCs. The chain is built from TRBV7-3 and TRBJ2-7, with D possibly TRBD1 on 5 matching bases. CDR3 DNA sequence: TGTGCCAGCAGCTTAAGCCAGGGCACGGAGCAGTACTTC. This gives the protein CASSLSQGTEQYF.